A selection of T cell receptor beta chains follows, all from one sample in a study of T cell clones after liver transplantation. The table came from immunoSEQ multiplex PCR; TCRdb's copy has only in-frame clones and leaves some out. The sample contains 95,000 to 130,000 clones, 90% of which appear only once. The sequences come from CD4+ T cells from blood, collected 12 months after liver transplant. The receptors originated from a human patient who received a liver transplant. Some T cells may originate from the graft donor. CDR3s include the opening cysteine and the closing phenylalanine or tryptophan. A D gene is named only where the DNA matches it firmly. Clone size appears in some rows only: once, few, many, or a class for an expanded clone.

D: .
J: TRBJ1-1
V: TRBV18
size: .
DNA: TGTGCCAGCTCACCGAACGGACAGAGGAACACTGAAGCTTTCTTT
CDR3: CASSPNGQRNTEAFF

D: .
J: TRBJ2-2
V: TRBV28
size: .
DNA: TGTGCCAGCATCCTAAATGAGAAGCTGTTTTTT
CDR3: CASILNEKLFF

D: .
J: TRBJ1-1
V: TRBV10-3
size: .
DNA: TGTGCCATCAGGGCGGGGGTTAACACTGAAGCTTTCTTT
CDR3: CAIRAGVNTEAFF

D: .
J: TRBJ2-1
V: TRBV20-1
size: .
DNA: TGCAGTGTGAACCCGGGTGAGCAGTTCTTC
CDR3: CSVNPGEQFF

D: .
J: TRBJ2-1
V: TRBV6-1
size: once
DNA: TGTGCCAGCCTTCCCGCGCCGGGCCACAATGAGCAGTTCTTC
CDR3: CASLPAPGHNEQFF

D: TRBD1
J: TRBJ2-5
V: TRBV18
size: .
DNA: TGTGCCAGCTCACTCAACCCGGGACAGGGAAGAGAAACCCAGTACTTC
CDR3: CASSLNPGQGRETQYF

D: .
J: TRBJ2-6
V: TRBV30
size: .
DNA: TGTGCCTGGAGTAGACCCCTCGGCAGGCGGGGAACTGGGGCCAACGTCCTGACTTTC
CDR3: CAWSRPLGRRGTGANVLTF

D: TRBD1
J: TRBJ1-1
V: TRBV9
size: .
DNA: TGTGCCAGCAGCGTAGGCCCCGTCAGGGGGAGGGAAGCTTTCTTT
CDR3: CASSVGPVRGREAFF

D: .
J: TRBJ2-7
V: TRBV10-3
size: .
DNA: TGTGCCATCAGTGAGTCGGAACTTGCCTACGAGCAGTACTTC
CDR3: CAISESELAYEQYF

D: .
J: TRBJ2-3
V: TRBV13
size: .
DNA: TGTGCCAGCAGCTTCTTTGATACGCAGTATTTT
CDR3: CASSFFDTQYF

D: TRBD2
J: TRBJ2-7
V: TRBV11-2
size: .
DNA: TGTGCCAGCACCTCAGGCTTAGCGGGAGGGCACGAGCAGTACTTC
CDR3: CASTSGLAGGHEQYF

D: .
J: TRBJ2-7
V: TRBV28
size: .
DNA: TGTGCCAGCAGTTTAGGTGGTTATAGCACCTACGAGCAGTACTTC
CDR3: CASSLGGYSTYEQYF

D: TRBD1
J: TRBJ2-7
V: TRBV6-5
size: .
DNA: TGTGCCAGCAGTCCCACAGGGGGCGCGTGGGAGCAGTACTTC
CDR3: CASSPTGGAWEQYF

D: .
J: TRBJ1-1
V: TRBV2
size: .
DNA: TGTGCCAGCAGTGTTAGGGGGAGGACTGAAGCTTTCTTT
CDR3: CASSVRGRTEAFF

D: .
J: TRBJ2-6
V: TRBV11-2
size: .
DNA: TGTGCCAGCAGCCCCCTATCGGGCTCTGGGGCCAACGTCCTGACTTTC
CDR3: CASSPLSGSGANVLTF

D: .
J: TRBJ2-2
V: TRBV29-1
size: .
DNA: TGCAGCGTTGATGGGGCATACACCGGGGAGCTGTTTTTT
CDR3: CSVDGAYTGELFF

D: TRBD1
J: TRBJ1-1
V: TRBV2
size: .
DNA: TGTGCCAGCGGTTCGGTGGGGACAGTTTCAGAAGCTTTCTTT
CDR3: CASGSVGTVSEAFF

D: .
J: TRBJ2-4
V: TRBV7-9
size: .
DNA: TGTGCCAGCAGCTTACAGGGTCCTGGAGCCAAAAACATTCAGTACTTC
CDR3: CASSLQGPGAKNIQYF

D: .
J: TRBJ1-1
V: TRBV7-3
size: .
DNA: TGTGCCAGCAGCATAACAGGGAACACTGAAGCTTTCTTT
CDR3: CASSITGNTEAFF

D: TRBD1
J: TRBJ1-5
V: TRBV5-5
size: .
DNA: TGTGCCAGCAGCTTGTGGACAGGGTACAATCAGCCCCAGCATTTT
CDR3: CASSLWTGYNQPQHF

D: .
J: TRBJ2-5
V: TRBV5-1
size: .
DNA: TGCGCCAGCAGCCTAACAGGGGGAGGGCAAGAGACCCAGTACTTC
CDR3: CASSLTGGGQETQYF

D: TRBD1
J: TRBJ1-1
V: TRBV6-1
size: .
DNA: TGTGCCAGCAGTGCTAAGGCGAATGACAGGGGCACTGAAGCTTTCTTT
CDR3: CASSAKANDRGTEAFF

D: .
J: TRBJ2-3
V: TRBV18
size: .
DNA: TGTGCCAGCTCACCACCGGGGGGCCCGGGAGATACGCAGTATTTT
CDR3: CASSPPGGPGDTQYF

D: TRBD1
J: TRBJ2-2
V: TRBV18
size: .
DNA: TGTGCCAGCTCACAAACGGACAGGGTTTCGGCCGGGGAGCTGTTTTTT
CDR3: CASSQTDRVSAGELFF

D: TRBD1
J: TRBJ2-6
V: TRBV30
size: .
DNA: TGTGCCTGGAGTCGTACAGGGGGCGGGGCCAACGTCCTGACTTTC
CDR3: CAWSRTGGGANVLTF

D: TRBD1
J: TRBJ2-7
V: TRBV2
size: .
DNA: TGTGCCAGCAAGGGGACAGAGCTCTCCTACGAGCAGTACTTC
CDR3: CASKGTELSYEQYF

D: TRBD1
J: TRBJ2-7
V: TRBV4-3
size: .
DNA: TGCGCCAGCAGCCAGGAGGGACAGGGGGACTACGAGCAGTACTTC
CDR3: CASSQEGQGDYEQYF

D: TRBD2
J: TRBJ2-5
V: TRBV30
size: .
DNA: TGTGCCTGGGGTACTAGCGGGAGGGAGACCCAGTACTTC
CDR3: CAWGTSGRETQYF

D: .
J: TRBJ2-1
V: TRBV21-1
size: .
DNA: TGTGCCAGCAGCCCCCGGGACGGGAATGAGCAGTTCTTC
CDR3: CASSPRDGNEQFF

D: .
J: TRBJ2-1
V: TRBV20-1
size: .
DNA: TGCAGTGCCCTCAGGGACCAATACACGCTCTTC
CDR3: CSALRDQYTLF

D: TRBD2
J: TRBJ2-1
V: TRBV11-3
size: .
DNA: TGTGCCAGCAGCCTGGGACTAGCGGGAGGTTCATTTGGCGATGAGCAGTTCTTC
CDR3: CASSLGLAGGSFGDEQFF

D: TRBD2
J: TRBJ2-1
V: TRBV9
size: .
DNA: TGTGCCAGCAGCGTACTAGCGGGAGGAAGTAATGAGCAGTTCTTC
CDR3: CASSVLAGGSNEQFF

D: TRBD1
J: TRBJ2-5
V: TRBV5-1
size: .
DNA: TGCGCCAGCAGAGCGACAGGGGGGAAAGAGACCCAGTACTTC
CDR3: CASRATGGKETQYF

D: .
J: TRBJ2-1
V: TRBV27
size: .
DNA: TGTGCCAGCACTCGGACTTCCTCCTACAATGAGCAGTTCTTC
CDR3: CASTRTSSYNEQFF

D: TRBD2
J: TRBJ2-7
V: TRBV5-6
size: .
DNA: TGTGCCAGCAGCTTCTCGGCGGGAGGATACGAGCAGTACTTC
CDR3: CASSFSAGGYEQYF

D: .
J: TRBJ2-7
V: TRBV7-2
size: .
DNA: TGTGCCAGCAGCTTAGAACCCTCATATCGGACCTACGAGCAGTACTTC
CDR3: CASSLEPSYRTYEQYF

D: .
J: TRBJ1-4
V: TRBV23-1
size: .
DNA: TGCGCCAGCAGTCAATCTGACCGTACTAATGAAAAACTGTTTTTT
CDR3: CASSQSDRTNEKLFF

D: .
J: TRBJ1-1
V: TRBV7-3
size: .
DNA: TGTGCCAGCAGCCGCGGGGGTAACACTGAAGCTTTCTTT
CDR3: CASSRGGNTEAFF

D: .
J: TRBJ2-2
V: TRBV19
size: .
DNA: TGTGCCAGTAGACAGATTGGGAACACCGGGGAGCTGTTTTTT
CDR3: CASRQIGNTGELFF

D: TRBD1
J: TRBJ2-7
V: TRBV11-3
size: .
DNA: TGTGCCAGCAGCCCTATCGACAGGGATGACGAGCAGTACTTC
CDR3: CASSPIDRDDEQYF

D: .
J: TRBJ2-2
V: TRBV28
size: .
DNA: TGTGCCACCGCGGGTTACAGGGATAGTCCGGGGATGCTGTTTTTT
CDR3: CATAGYRDSPGMLFF

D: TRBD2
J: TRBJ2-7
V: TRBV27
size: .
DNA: TGTGCCAGCAGCTCTCGACCGGTAGCGGGAGTATCCTACGAGCAGTACTTC
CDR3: CASSSRPVAGVSYEQYF

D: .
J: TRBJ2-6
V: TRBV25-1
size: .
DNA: TGTGCCAGCAGTGAATATGGGGGAACGGGGGCCAACGTCCTGACTTTC
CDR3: CASSEYGGTGANVLTF

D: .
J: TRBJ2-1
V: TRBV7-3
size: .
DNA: TGTGCCAGCAGCGCCTCGGCCGGGTGGGGGCAGTTCTTC
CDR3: CASSASAGWGQFF

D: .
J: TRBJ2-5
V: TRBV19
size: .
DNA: TGTGCCAGTAGTGCCCTCGGAGGGGTCGAGACCCAGTACTTC
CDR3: CASSALGGVETQYF

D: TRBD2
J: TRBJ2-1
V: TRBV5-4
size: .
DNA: TGTGCCAGCAGCCCCGGGACTAGCGGGAGGGCCCCCGACAATGAGCAGTTCTTC
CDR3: CASSPGTSGRAPDNEQFF

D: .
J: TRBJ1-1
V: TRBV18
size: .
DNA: TGTGCCAGCTCACCAACGGGATTGGGGGACCTCACTGAAGCTTTCTTT
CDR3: CASSPTGLGDLTEAFF

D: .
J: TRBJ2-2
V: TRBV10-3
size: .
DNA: TGTGCCATCAGTGATTCGTCTACCTTCGGCGGGGAGCTGTTTTTT
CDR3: CAISDSSTFGGELFF

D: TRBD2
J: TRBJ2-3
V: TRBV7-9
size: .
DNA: TGTGCCAGCAGCCAGAGCGGGGTTAGCACAGATACGCAGTATTTT
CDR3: CASSQSGVSTDTQYF

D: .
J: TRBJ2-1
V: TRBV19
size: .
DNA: TGTGCCAGTAGTCTTGACACCGTGAGCTCCTACAATGAGCAGTTCTTC
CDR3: CASSLDTVSSYNEQFF

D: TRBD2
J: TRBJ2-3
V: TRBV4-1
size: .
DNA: TGCGCCAGCAGCCAAGAGGGGGACGGGAGGACAGATACGCAGTATTTT
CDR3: CASSQEGDGRTDTQYF

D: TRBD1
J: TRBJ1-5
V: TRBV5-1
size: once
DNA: TGCGCCAGCAGCCTGACAGGGGGTGGCAATCAGCCCCAGCATTTT
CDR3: CASSLTGGGNQPQHF